This note documents a single T cell receptor (beta chain) sequence. One end of the junction is discordant with germline, which a read error may explain. For TCRbeta, the library was prepared with unique molecular identifiers. In TCRdb, the PCR reads were re-called with MiXCR into one record per CDR3 protein. The sample lists roughly 400,000 distinct CDR3 sequences; around 21% were seen once. These data come from a study of T-cell reconstitution after alpha-beta-depleted transplantation in children. Per germline, CDR1 SGHVS and CDR2 FQNEAQ. This CDR3 region has 15 residues. The receptor was isolated from a human donor who donated a stem cell graft to a child with acute myeloid leukemia. Material: PBMCs from the stem cell graft donor, obtained from the stem cell graft. The rearrangement uses TRBV7-8 and TRBJ2-1, with TRBD2 identical over 13 bases. The CDR3 here is CASNLGTSGTNEQFF. DNA of the CDR3: TGTGCCAGCAACTTAGGGACTAGCGGGACGAATGAGCAGTTCTTC. Based on the CDR3 plus reference TRBV7-8 and TRBJ2-1, the full variable domain is GAGVSQSPRYKVAKRGQDVALRCDPISGHVSLFWYQQALGQGPEFLTYFQNEAQLDKSGLPSDRFFAERPEGSVSTLKIQRTQQEDSAVYLCASNLGTSGTNEQFFGPGTRLTVL.